This TCR beta chain was recovered during a study of T cell repertoires in cytomegalovirus infection. Study summary: Epitope selection comprised recently identified HLA-C-restricted CMV epitopes and well-studied HLA-B-restricted CMV epitopes. Public signatures in TCR beta pointed to CMV infection and matching HLA type.

Comment on this clonotype: Its antigen is unidentified.

Germline values: CDR1 MNHEY, CDR2 SMNVEV (reference sequence). This CDR3 is built from 18 residues. The J segment lost 4 bases and the V segment lost 5 bases, leaving 15 bases of the junction unmatched. TCRdb fed the reads into MiXCR, producing one record per CDR3 protein. This sample has about 920,000 distinct CDR3 sequences, with about a third found just once. Overall study findings and caveats: Pooled public TCR beta family frequency picked out CMV carriers with the relevant HLA. Dominating the ex vivo response were HLA-C-restricted CMV-specific TCR beta clonotypes.

The source was cultured CD8+ T cells from PBMCs, collected from culture after CMV antigen stimulation. The TCR originated in a human donor in good health (CMV status not recorded). Some clones in this sample may be carry-over from other donors' samples. This sequence joins TRBV27 and TRBJ2-3; 10 nucleotides agree with TRBD2. CDR3 nucleotides: TGTGCCAGCAGTCCCGGGACTAGCGAGCGTTTCATGGCAGATACGCAGTATTTT. Its translation: CASSPGTSERFMADTQYF.